This is a list of T cell receptor beta chains from one sample in a study of cytomegalovirus exposure and HLA in healthy donors. Measured with immunoSEQ multiplex PCR; TCRdb has only the in-frame clones, and not every one. The data hold 250,000 or so clones, with over 90% observed a single time. The sample comprised PBMCs. These receptors were obtained from a girl aged 2 to 10 in good health and CMV-seronegative. CDR3s include the opening cysteine and the closing phenylalanine or tryptophan. The order of the fields is V gene, J gene, CDR3 protein.

TRBV6-6	TRBJ2-7	CASSYSTGLSYEQYF
TRBV4-1	TRBJ2-7	CASSPPTRRGVSYEQYF
TRBV6-5	TRBJ2-7	CASSYGWTEFSYEQYF
TRBV6-1	TRBJ2-2	CASSPSRGPGGELFF
TRBV6-5	TRBJ1-1	CASRDEGAMNTEAFF
TRBV7-2	TRBJ2-7	CASSPGVAVSYEQYF
TRBV7-2	TRBJ2-7	CASSSQGAYEQYF
TRBV6-5	TRBJ1-1	CASKPRGLNTEAFF
TRBV28	TRBJ1-5	CASSLGRPFQPQHF
TRBV10-3	TRBJ2-3	CATWTSGPFGADTQYF
TRBV9	TRBJ1-1	CASSVGGVDTEAFF
TRBV28	TRBJ1-5	CASSLLGLGGVGNQPQHF
TRBV7-9	TRBJ2-1	CASSSRTSGGYNEQFF
TRBV28	TRBJ2-1	CASLSEGVGDNEQFF
TRBV6-5	TRBJ2-6	CAMRLGNSGANVLTF
TRBV7-9	TRBJ1-1	CASSHRDAEAFF
TRBV15	TRBJ2-5	CATSRDQATSQETQYF
TRBV11-2	TRBJ2-7	CASSTDRGYYEQYF
TRBV19	TRBJ2-2	CASRVQGTGELFF
TRBV28	TRBJ2-7	CASSLEQTGFYEQYF
TRBV27	TRBJ2-1	CASSQGDREGPDEQFF
TRBV15	TRBJ1-4	CATSSVRQGSEKLFF
TRBV4-2	TRBJ2-1	CASSQGQSYNEQFF
TRBV30	TRBJ2-7	CAWTGTGSDEQYF
TRBV5-4	TRBJ2-5	CASSSSGGQYF
TRBV7-9	TRBJ1-2	CASSVGTGDHGYTF
TRBV15	TRBJ2-2	CAIKGTGLTGELFF
TRBV5-6	TRBJ1-2	CASSPSEGQGAVDGYTF
TRBV19	TRBJ2-3	CASSLRVTDTQYF
TRBV28	TRBJ2-1	CASRSGGIGMNEQFF
TRBV6-6	TRBJ2-7	CASSRQDLTYEQYF
TRBV27	TRBJ1-2	CASSYRRSGYGYTF
TRBV30	TRBJ2-7	CAWHQGSEQYF
TRBV15	TRBJ2-7	CATSRQTTSYEQYF
TRBV4-1	TRBJ1-4	CASSPNQGKLFF
TRBV6-5	TRBJ1-1	CASSYILRDTEAFF
TRBV9	TRBJ1-4	CASSAGGGSTNEKLFF
TRBV5-1	TRBJ2-7	CASSVGRDRGSEQYF
TRBV5-1	TRBJ1-1	CASSFGDTEAFF
TRBV4-1	TRBJ1-5	CASSQLDPGHLGNQPQHF